This T cell receptor beta chain derives from a study of blood T cell repertoires in COVID-19. Study as a whole: The study drew acute and convalescent COVID-19 samples from the United States, Italy and Spain. T cells, B-cell-depleted T cells, or PBMCs provided the cDNA or gDNA that served as material.

Original handling: Scientists estimated how many nucleated cells there were by amplifying reference gene primers. Clones were sequenced by immunoSEQ multiplex PCR, and TCRdb holds only the in-frame ones, with some missing. V and J calls and clone size follow that table, whereas D and trimming were derived from the DNA. This sample has 45,000 or so clones, with around 80% found just once. CDR3 length equals 14 residues. Trimming removed 4 bases at V and 7 bases at J, with 17 bases between. The germline V gene encodes CDR1 KGHSH and CDR2 LQKENI. This chain joins TRBV18 and TRBJ2-7; a possible D gene is TRBD1 (5 bases). The clonotype originates from a human donor in a cohort sampled during active COVID-19. Sequencing used peripheral blood. The CDR3 nucleotides are TGTGCCAGCTCACAATCCTCAGGGATAGGGGAGCAGTACTTC. Its protein product is CASSQSSGIGEQYF.